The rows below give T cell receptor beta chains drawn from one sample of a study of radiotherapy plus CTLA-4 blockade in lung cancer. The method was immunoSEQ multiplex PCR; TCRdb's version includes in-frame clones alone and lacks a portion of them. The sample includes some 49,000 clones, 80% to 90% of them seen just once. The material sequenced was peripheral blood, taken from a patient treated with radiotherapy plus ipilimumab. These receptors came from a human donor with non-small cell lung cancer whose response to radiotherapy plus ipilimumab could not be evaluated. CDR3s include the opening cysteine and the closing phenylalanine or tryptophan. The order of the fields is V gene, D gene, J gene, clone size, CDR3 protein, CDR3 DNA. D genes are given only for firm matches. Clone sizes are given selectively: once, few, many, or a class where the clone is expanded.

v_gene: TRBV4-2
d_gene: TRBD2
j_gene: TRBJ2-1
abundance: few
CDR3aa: CASSHGTSGSYNEQFF
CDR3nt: TGTGCCAGCAGCCACGGGACTAGCGGATCCTACAATGAGCAGTTCTTC

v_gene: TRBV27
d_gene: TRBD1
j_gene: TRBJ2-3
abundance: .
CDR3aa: CASSAGQGSTDTQYF
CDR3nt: TGTGCCAGCAGTGCCGGACAGGGATCCACAGATACGCAGTATTTT

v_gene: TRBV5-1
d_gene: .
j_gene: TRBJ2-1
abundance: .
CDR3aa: CASSFQLARPGDEQFF
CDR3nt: TGCGCCAGCAGCTTTCAGCTAGCCCGCCCGGGAGATGAGCAGTTCTTC

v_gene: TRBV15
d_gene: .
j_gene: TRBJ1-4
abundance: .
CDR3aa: CATQGHATNEKLFF
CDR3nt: TGTGCCACACAGGGACACGCAACTAATGAAAAACTGTTTTTT

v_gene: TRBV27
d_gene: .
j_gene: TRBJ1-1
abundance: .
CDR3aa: CASSPDRLNTEAFF
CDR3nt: TGTGCCAGCAGCCCAGACAGACTGAACACTGAAGCTTTCTTT

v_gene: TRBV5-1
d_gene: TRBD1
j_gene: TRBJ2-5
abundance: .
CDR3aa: CASSLGQGRWETQYF
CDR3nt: TGCGCCAGCAGCCTAGGACAGGGGCGTTGGGAGACCCAGTACTTC

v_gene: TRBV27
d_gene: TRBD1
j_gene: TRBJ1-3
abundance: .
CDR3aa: CASSFAGGLSGNTIYF
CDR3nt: TGTGCCAGCAGTTTTGCAGGGGGGCTCTCTGGAAACACCATATATTTT

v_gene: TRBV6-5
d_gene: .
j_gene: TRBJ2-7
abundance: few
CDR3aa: CASSYFLAGSHHEQYF
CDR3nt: TGTGCCAGCAGTTACTTTCTCGCAGGATCCCATCACGAGCAGTACTTC

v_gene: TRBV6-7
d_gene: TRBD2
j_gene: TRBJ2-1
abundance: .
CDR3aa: CASSYSILSTSGRNEQFF
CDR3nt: TGTGCCAGCAGTTACTCGATTTTGTCGACTAGCGGGAGAAATGAGCAGTTCTTC

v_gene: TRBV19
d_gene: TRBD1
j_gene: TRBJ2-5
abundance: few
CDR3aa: CASSIVSGQTQETQYF
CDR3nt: TGTGCCAGTAGTATAGTTTCGGGACAGACCCAAGAGACCCAGTACTTC

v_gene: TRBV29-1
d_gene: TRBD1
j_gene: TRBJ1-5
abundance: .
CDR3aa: CSALGQGNQPQHF
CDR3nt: TGCAGCGCCCTGGGACAGGGCAATCAGCCCCAGCATTTT

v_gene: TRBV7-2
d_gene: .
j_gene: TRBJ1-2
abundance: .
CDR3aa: CASSAGQTSYGYTF
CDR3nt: TGTGCCAGCAGCGCCGGACAGACTTCCTATGGCTACACCTTC

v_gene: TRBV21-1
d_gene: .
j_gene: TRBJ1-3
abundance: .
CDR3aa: CASSKAQQASSGNTIYF
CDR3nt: TGTGCCAGCAGCAAAGCGCAACAGGCCAGCTCTGGAAACACCATATATTTT

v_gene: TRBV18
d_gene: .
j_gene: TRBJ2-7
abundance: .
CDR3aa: CASSPPVAYEQYF
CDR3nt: TGTGCCAGCTCACCACCGGTCGCCTACGAGCAGTACTTC

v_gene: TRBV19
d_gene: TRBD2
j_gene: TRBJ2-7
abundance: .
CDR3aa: CASSISGRVNEQYF
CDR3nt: TGTGCCAGTAGTATAAGCGGGAGAGTCAACGAGCAGTACTTC

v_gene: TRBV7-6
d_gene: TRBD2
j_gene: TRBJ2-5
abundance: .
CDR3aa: CASSPGLAGRKIKETQYF
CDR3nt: TGTGCCAGCAGCCCAGGACTAGCGGGACGGAAAATAAAAGAGACCCAGTACTTC

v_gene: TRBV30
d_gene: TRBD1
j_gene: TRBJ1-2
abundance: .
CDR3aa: CAWSVTDRAQGYYGYTF
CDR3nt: TGTGCCTGGAGTGTAACCGACAGGGCCCAGGGATACTATGGCTACACCTTC

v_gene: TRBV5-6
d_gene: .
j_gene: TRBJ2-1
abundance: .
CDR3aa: CASSLGAGWEQFF
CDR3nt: TGTGCCAGCAGCTTGGGGGCAGGGTGGGAGCAGTTCTTC

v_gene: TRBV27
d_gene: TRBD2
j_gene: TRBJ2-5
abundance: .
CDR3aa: CASSLGLAGVVVETQYF
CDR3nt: TGTGCCAGCAGTTTAGGGCTAGCGGGAGTAGTAGTAGAGACCCAGTACTTC

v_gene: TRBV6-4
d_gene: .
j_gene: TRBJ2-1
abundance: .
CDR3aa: CASSETPSYNEQFF
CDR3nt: TGTGCCAGCAGTGAGACACCTTCCTACAATGAGCAGTTCTTC

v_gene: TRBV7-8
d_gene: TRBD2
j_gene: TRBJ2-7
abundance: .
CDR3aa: CASSLGLAGGAHEQYF
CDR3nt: TGTGCCAGCAGCTTAGGGCTAGCGGGAGGGGCCCACGAGCAGTACTTC

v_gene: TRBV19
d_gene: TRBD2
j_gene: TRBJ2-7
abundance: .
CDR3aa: CASSHTSGSSYEQYF
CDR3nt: TGTGCCAGTAGTCATACTAGCGGGAGCTCCTACGAGCAGTACTTC

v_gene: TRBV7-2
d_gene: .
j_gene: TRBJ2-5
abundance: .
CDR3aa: CASSLGEETQYF
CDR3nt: TGTGCCAGCAGCTTAGGAGAGGAGACCCAGTACTTC

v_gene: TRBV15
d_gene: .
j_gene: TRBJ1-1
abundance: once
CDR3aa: CATSRAENTEAFF
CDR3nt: TGTGCCACCAGCAGAGCAGAGAACACTGAAGCTTTCTTT

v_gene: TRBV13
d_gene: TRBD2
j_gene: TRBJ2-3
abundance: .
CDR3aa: CASSLGASGRARSVDTQYF
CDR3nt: TGTGCCAGCAGCTTAGGCGCTAGCGGGAGGGCCCGCTCGGTAGATACGCAGTATTTT

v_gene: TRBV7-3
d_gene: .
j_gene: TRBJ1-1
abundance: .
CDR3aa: CASSSVPNTEAFF
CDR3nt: TGTGCCAGCAGCTCGGTACCGAACACTGAAGCTTTCTTT

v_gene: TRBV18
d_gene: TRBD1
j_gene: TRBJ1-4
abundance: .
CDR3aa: CASSPGTGRAEKLFF
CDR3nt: TGTGCCAGCTCACCGGGGACAGGGCGAGCTGAAAAACTGTTTTTT

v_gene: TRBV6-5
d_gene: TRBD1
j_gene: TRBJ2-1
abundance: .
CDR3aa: CASRQQGGSYNEQFF
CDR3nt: TGTGCCAGCAGACAACAGGGGGGCTCCTACAATGAGCAGTTCTTC

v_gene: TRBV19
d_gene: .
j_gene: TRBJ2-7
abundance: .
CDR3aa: CASSIGLGGAYEQYF
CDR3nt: TGTGCCAGTAGTATTGGTTTAGGGGGAGCTTACGAGCAGTACTTC

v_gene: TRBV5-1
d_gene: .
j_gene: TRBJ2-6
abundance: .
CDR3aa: CASSLDGGASRANVLTF
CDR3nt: TGCGCCAGCAGCTTGGATGGAGGGGCCTCTAGGGCCAACGTCCTGACTTTC

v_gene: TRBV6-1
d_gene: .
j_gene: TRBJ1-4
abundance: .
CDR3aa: CASRRTATNEKLFF
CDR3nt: TGTGCCAGCAGGAGGACAGCAACTAATGAAAAACTGTTTTTT

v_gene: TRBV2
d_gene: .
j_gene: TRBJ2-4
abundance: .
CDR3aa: CASGGAGKNIQYF
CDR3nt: TGTGCCAGCGGGGGGGCGGGCAAAAACATTCAGTACTTC

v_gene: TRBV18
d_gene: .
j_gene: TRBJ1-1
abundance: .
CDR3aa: CASSPQGAEAFF
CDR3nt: TGTGCCAGCTCACCTCAGGGTGCGGAAGCTTTCTTT

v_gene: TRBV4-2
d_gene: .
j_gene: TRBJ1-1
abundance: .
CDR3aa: CASSQERRAWWTEAFF
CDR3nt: TGTGCCAGCAGCCAAGAAAGGCGGGCATGGTGGACTGAAGCTTTCTTT

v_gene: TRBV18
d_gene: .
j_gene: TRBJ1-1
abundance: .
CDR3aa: CASSPGANRDTEAFF
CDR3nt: TGTGCCAGCTCACCAGGGGCGAACAGGGACACTGAAGCTTTCTTT

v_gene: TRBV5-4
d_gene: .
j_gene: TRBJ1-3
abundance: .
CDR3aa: CASSLGTRVAGNTIYF
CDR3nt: TGTGCCAGCAGCTTGGGGACGAGGGTGGCTGGAAACACCATATATTTT

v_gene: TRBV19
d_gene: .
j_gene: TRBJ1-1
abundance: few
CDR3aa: CASSGGWGVATEAFF
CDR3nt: TGTGCCAGTAGTGGGGGGTGGGGAGTCGCGACTGAAGCTTTCTTT

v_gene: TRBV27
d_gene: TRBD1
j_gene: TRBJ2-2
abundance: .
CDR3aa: CASSRGTGSLGLFF
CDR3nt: TGTGCCAGCAGCCGAGGGACAGGGAGTTTGGGGCTGTTTTTT

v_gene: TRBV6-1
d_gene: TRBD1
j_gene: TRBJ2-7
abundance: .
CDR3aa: CASRGQVLSYEQYF
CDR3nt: TGTGCCAGCAGGGGACAGGTCCTTTCCTACGAGCAGTACTTC

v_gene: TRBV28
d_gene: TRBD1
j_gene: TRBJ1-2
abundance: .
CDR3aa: CASRPPGQGGSSLYGYTF
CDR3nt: TGTGCCAGCAGGCCCCCGGGACAGGGGGGGTCATCCCTTTATGGCTACACCTTC

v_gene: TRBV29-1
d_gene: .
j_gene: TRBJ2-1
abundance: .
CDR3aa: CSVEQGKNEQFF
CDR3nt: TGCAGCGTTGAACAGGGGAAGAATGAGCAGTTCTTC

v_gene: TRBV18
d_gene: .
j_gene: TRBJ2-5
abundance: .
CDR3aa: CASSAGVQETQYF
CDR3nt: TGTGCCAGCTCCGCCGGGGTACAAGAGACCCAGTACTTC

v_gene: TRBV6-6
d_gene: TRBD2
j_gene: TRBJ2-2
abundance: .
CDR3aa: CASRRVAGDTGELFF
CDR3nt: TGTGCCAGCCGACGGGTAGCGGGAGATACCGGGGAGCTGTTTTTT